This T cell receptor beta chain was obtained from a study of response to subunit inactivated influenza vaccine. There are 18 residues in the CDR3. This clonotype was seen at least ten times. TCRdb processed the RT-PCR reads anew with MiXCR; each CDR3 protein has one entry. The data show some 850,000 distinct CDR3 sequences, approximately 17% seen once. The clonotype was recovered from a man aged 50 or older who received an inactivated influenza vaccine. The material was PBMCs from blood, obtained 5 days after vaccination. This sequence joins TRBV21-1 and TRBJ1-1; TRBD1, the D gene given by the table, was not confirmed from the DNA. TRBV21-1 is given as a pseudogene. CDR3 nucleotides: TGTGCCAGCAGTCCTCCCTGGCCACACAGGGCTACGAACACTGAAGCTTTCTTT. Protein product: CASSPPWPHRATNTEAFF.